This T cell receptor beta chain was recorded in a study of post-analysis software for immune sequencing data. Study-wide results and limits: The study found TRBV5-6, TRBV5-1 and TRBV20-1 among several TRBV segments more frequent in patients than controls.

TCR beta cDNA libraries had unique molecular identifiers. MiXCR, run by TCRdb on the PCR reads, gives a single entry per CDR3 protein. The data contain approximately 260,000 distinct CDR3 sequences, 36% of them seen just once; the ten biggest clones take up under 5.5%. Germline CDR1 and CDR2: MNHEY and SVGAGI. The length of the CDR3 is 14 residues. V lost 6 bases and J 1 base, leaving 12 bases between the germline ends. The sample holds many counts of this clonotype. Its antigen is unidentified. The source of this sequence is a girl under 18 with multiple sclerosis. The V call is TRBV6-5, the J call TRBJ1-1; D not resolved. What was sequenced was blood. The CDR3: CASSHPEANTEAFF. CDR3 nucleotide sequence: TGTGCCAGCAGCCACCCTGAGGCGAACACTGAAGCTTTCTTT.